This T cell receptor (beta chain) appears in the sequencing data of a study of blood T cell repertoires in COVID-19. Study information: Specimens from acute and convalescent COVID-19 originated in the United States, Italy and Spain. PBMCs, B-cell-depleted T cells, or T cells provided the cDNA or gDNA that made up the material.

Authors' data handling: Estimation of nucleated cell counts relied on the amplification of reference gene primers. Only in-frame clones appear in the TCRdb table, and some are missing; sequencing was by immunoSEQ multiplex PCR. The DNA gave D and trimming, while V, J and clone size come from that table. Of some 160,000 clones in the sample, about 90% were seen once. The CDR3 runs to 16 residues. In germline, CDR1 is WSHSY, CDR2 SAAADI. The V gene lost 5 bases and the J gene lost 2 bases, with 19 bases spanning the gap. Sequenced: peripheral blood. The TCR was taken from a woman in her sixties or seventies with acute or convalescent COVID-19. This rearrangement joins TRBV10-2 to TRBJ2-7; the D gene is possibly TRBD2 (5 bases). The CDR3 region is CASSSFKKGSTYEQYF. DNA for the CDR3: TGCGCCAGCAGTTCATTCAAGAAAGGGAGTACCTACGAGCAGTACTTC.